Below, 27 T cell receptor beta chains from the same sample are listed, as sequenced in a study of T cells in Graves' hyperthyroidism and ophthalmopathy. It was RNA transcripts that yielded the amplified TCR beta CDR3 regions. HTBI primers were the set used in a first-round RT-PCR of the TCR CDR3. TCRdb fed the multiplex PCR reads into MiXCR, producing one record per CDR3 protein. The repertoire holds 200,000 to 250,000 distinct CDR3 sequences, with roughly 17% as singletons. Sequencing was carried out using blood. The source of these receptors is a woman between 18 and 29 years old with Graves' ophthalmopathy.

This clonotype appeared many times. The chain uses TRBV19 and TRBJ2-1, with D possibly being TRBD1 (5 bases). Trimming removed 0 bases at V and 3 bases at J, with 9 bases between. The germline V gene encodes CDR1 LNHDA and CDR2 SQIVND (reference sequence). The CDR3 covers 15 residues. This CDR3 reads CASSIDRDGYNEQFF. DNA of the CDR3: TGTGCCAGTAGTATAGACAGGGATGGCTACAATGAGCAGTTCTTC.

This clonotype was seen repeatedly, ten times or more. J is TRBJ2-3 and V is TRBV6-1; 7 bases are a match to TRBD2. Germline CDR1 is MNHNS and CDR2 is SASEGT. The CDR3 covers 17 residues. With 5 bases clipped from V and 0 bases from J, the junction kept 11 bases outside the gene matches. CDR3: CASSWLRSGKSTDTQYF. DNA for the CDR3: TGTGCCAGCAGTTGGCTTAGAAGCGGGAAGAGCACAGATACGCAGTATTTT.

This clonotype has just a few counts. This chain's CDR3 is CAISESEGEKLFF. As DNA, the CDR3 is TGTGCCATCAGTGAGTCTGAAGGGGAAAAACTGTTTTTT. J is TRBJ1-4 and V is TRBV10-3; D unclear. V dropped 0 bases and J dropped 8 bases, with 7 bases sitting between them. This CDR3 comprises 13 residues. Germline assignment: CDR1 ENHRY and CDR2 SYGVKD.

This clonotype came up many times. V gene TRBV5-6 combines with J gene TRBJ1-2; weak D call: TRBD1 (5 bases). The CDR3 sequence is 14 residues long. V lost 4 bases and J 6 bases, leaving 16 bases between the germline ends. Germline V gives CDR1 SGHDT, CDR2 YYEEEE. The CDR3 sequence is CASSLTGVEHGYTF. CDR3 DNA: TGTGCCAGCAGCCTAACGGGGGTTGAACATGGCTACACCTTC. Filled out from reference TRBV5-6 and TRBJ1-2, the complete variable domain reads DAGVTQSPTHLIKTRGQQVTLRCSPKSGHDTVSWYQQALGQGPQFIFQYYEEEERQRGNFPDRFSGHQFPNYSSELNVNALLLGDSALYLCASSLTGVEHGYTFGSGTRLTVV.

There are many counts of this clonotype. The V gene is TRBV28, the J gene TRBJ2-4, with D hard to call. Looked up from germline, CDR1 is MDHEN and CDR2 is SYDVKM. Trimming left V 2 bases short and J 8 bases short, with 16 bases between. The CDR3 consists of 15 residues. As DNA, the CDR3 is TGTGCCAGCAGTTTACTTGGGAACATTGAGGACATTCAGTACTTC. Its protein product is CASSLLGNIEDIQYF.

V usage is TRBV4-1 and J usage is TRBJ2-1; 9 bases match TRBD2. The CDR3 consists of 18 residues. The trim removed 3 bases at V and 3 bases at J, leaving 12 bases unmatched. From germline, CDR1 is MGHRA and CDR2 YSYEKL. CDR3 DNA: TGCGCCAGCAGCCATAAGGCTAGGGTAGCGGGGGACTACAATGAGCAGTTCTTC. Translation gives CASSHKARVAGDYNEQFF.

This clonotype has a handful of counts. The chain carries TRBV4-3 and TRBJ2-3; tentatively, D is TRBD1 or TRBD2 (5 bases each). Germline loops: CDR1 LGHNA, CDR2 YSLEER. V was trimmed by 3 bases and J by 3 bases, leaving 16 bases between them. The CDR3 loop spans 16 amino acids. The CDR3 DNA reads TGCGCCAGCAGCCAGAAATATGGGGGTTGGACAGATACGCAGTATTTT. Translated: CASSQKYGGWTDTQYF.

This clonotype was picked up many times. V and J are TRBV20-1 and TRBJ1-1; possible D gene TRBD1, 5 bases. V was clipped by 5 bases and J by 5 bases, with 9 bases between them. Germline CDR1 reads DFQATT; CDR2 reads SNEGSKA (reference sequence). This CDR3 region has 11 residues. CDR3 residues: CSAYQGTEAFF. The CDR3, as DNA: TGCAGTGCTTACCAGGGTACTGAAGCTTTCTTT.

This rearrangement joins TRBV30 to TRBJ1-6; weak D call: TRBD1 (6 bases). V gave up 3 bases and J gave up 6 bases, with 15 bases separating them. The CDR3 loop spans 15 amino acids. Germline-derived CDR1 and CDR2 are GTSNPN and SVGIG (reference sequence). In nucleotides, the CDR3 is TGTGCCTGGAGGGGACGCAGGGGAGGTAATTCACCCCTCCACTTT. It codes for CAWRGRRGGNSPLHF.

This clonotype was recorded many times. The chain joins TRBV10-3 to TRBJ1-1; perhaps TRBD1 as D (5 bases). The CDR3 length is 13 residues. Germline V CDR1 and CDR2: ENHRY, SYGVKD. Between the trimmed V and J ends, which lost 2 bases and 3 bases, there was a span of 7 bases. This chain's CDR3 is CAISETGDTEAFF. The CDR3 DNA sequence: TGTGCCATCAGTGAGACAGGAGACACTGAAGCTTTCTTT.

The table lists this clonotype with many counts. In DNA form, the CDR3 reads TGTGCCAGCAGCCCTTGGGTCACAGATACGCAGTATTTT. It codes for CASSPWVTDTQYF. This chain connects TRBV7-2 to TRBJ2-3; no firm D call. V was cut by 5 bases and J by 2 bases, with 8 bases left in between. The CDR3 contains 13 residues. The V gene's germline CDR1 is SGHTA and CDR2 FQGNSA. Full variable domain (rest looked up from reference TRBV7-2 and TRBJ2-3): GAGVSQSPSNKVTEKGKDVELRCDPISGHTALYWYRQSLGQGLEFLIYFQGNSAPDKSGLPSDRFSAERTGGSVSTLTIQRTQQEDSAVYLCASSPWVTDTQYFGPGTRLTVL.

The chain recombines TRBV28 with TRBJ2-3; D may correspond to TRBD1 or TRBD2 (5 bases each). The CDR3 length is 15 residues. The V end lost 7 bases, the J end lost 0 bases, and 14 bases lay between the germline ends. From germline, CDR1 is MDHEN and CDR2 SYDVKM. The DNA for the CDR3 is TGTGCCAGCACCCTCCCGGGACCCAGCACAGATACGCAGTATTTT. Translation gives CASTLPGPSTDTQYF.

In this sample, this clonotype turned up many times. This chain joins TRBV5-6 and TRBJ1-5; D gene unclear. Germline CDR1 reads SGHDT; CDR2 reads YYEEEE. The CDR3 spans 15 residues. Between the trimmed V and J ends, which lost 0 bases and 5 bases, there was a span of 12 bases. The CDR3 nucleotides read TGTGCCAGCAGCTTGGCGATGGCGAGTCATCAGCCCCAGCATTTT. Translated, it gives CASSLAMASHQPQHF.

Written as DNA, the CDR3 is TGCGCCAGCAGCCAAGCATGGGGAGATACTAGCACAGATACGCAGTATTTT. This sequence encodes CASSQAWGDTSTDTQYF. V gene TRBV4-3 combines with J gene TRBJ2-3, with TRBD2 as a possible D gene (5 bases). The germline gives CDR1 LGHNA, CDR2 YSLEER. Trimming shortened V by 1 base and J by 0 bases, and 14 bases separated the two germline ends. There are 17 residues in the CDR3.

This clonotype was counted ten times or more. The genes are TRBV4-1 and TRBJ1-1; no clear D. The CDR3 length is 14 residues. From germline, CDR1 is MGHRA and CDR2 YSYEKL. V was pared by 5 bases and J by 0 bases, with 10 bases between. The CDR3 nucleotides are TGCGCCAGCAGCGGGAACGGACTGAACACTGAAGCTTTCTTT. It specifies CASSGNGLNTEAFF.

Ten or more counts support this clonotype. The chain is built from TRBV4-3 and TRBJ1-1; a weak D match, TRBD1 (5 bases). V was shortened by 1 base and J by 3 bases, with 15 bases between the two germline ends. The CDR3 runs to 16 residues. Germline assignment: CDR1 LGHNA and CDR2 YSLEER. The CDR3 sequence is CASSQARPGPDTEAFF. The CDR3 nucleotides are TGCGCCAGCAGCCAAGCCAGGCCGGGACCCGACACTGAAGCTTTCTTT.

This clonotype occurred many times. The chain uses TRBV15 and TRBJ2-7, with D tentatively TRBD1 or TRBD2 (5 bases each). The CDR3 is 15 amino acids. CDR1 is LNHNV, CDR2 YYDKDF, per germline (reference sequence). Deletions cut 0 bases from V and 0 bases from J, with 9 bases between. CDR3 residues: CATSRDRGLSYEQYF. CDR3 nucleotides: TGTGCCACCAGCAGAGATCGGGGCCTCTCCTACGAGCAGTACTTC.

For this clonotype: This may be a read error: a much more frequent sequence differs by one nucleotide. This chain connects TRBV29-1 to TRBJ1-2, with TRBD1 matching over 8 bases. The CDR3 contains 16 residues. V gave up 7 bases and J gave up 3 bases; unmatched junction bases: 16. The germline V gene has CDR1 SQVTM and CDR2 ANQGSEA. The CDR3 here is CSGRDQTGASHYGYTF. CDR3 sequence (DNA): TGCAGCGGCCGAGACCAGACAGGGGCTTCTCACTATGGCTACACCTTC.

This clonotype has at least ten counts. The gene calls are TRBV3-1 and TRBJ2-1, with TRBD1 matching over 8 bases. The CDR3 is 14 amino acids. Germline V lookup: CDR1 LGHDT, CDR2 YNNKEL (reference sequence). Losses at the gene ends were 1 base for V and 6 bases for J; bases not matched to a gene: 2. As DNA, the CDR3 is TGTGCCAGCAGCCAAGCCGACAGGGGCAATGAGCAGTTCTTC. Protein product: CASSQADRGNEQFF.

Many counts were recorded for this clonotype. CDR3 protein: CSVGQPSNQPQHF. The CDR3 region has the DNA TGCAGTGTAGGGCAGCCTAGCAATCAGCCCCAGCATTTT. This chain connects TRBV20-1 to TRBJ1-5; D is unresolved. Per the germline V gene, CDR1 is DFQATT and CDR2 is SNEGSKA (reference sequence). Trimming cost V 7 bases and J 0 bases, with 10 bases left between them. This CDR3 is 13 amino acids long.

This clonotype was seen more than once but under ten times. The rearrangement joins TRBV4-3 to TRBJ2-1, with 9 bases aligning to TRBD2. From germline, CDR1 is LGHNA and CDR2 YSLEER. The CDR3 has 15 amino acids. With 0 bases clipped from V and 6 bases from J, the junction kept 3 bases outside the gene matches. The CDR3 DNA is TGCGCCAGCAGCCAAGATAGCGGGAGTCCCAATGAGCAGTTCTTC. Translation gives CASSQDSGSPNEQFF.

The chain combines TRBV7-2 with TRBJ2-7, with a weak D call TRBD2 (5 bases). Germline V gene lookup returns CDR1 SGHTA and CDR2 FQGNSA. Deletions cut 1 base from V and 6 bases from J, with 16 bases between. The length of the CDR3 is 15 residues. CDR3 DNA sequence: TGTGCCAGCAGCTTAGTCGGGGTCCGGGCAACCGAGCAGTACTTC. Protein sequence: CASSLVGVRATEQYF.

In this sample, this clonotype turned up many times. The junction departs from germline at one end; a sequencing error may be responsible. V and J are TRBV6-1 and TRBJ2-3; a possible D gene is TRBD2 (6 bases). This CDR3 is built from 15 residues. Germline V gives CDR1 MNHNS, CDR2 SASEGT. The CDR3 is CASREGSGITDTQYF. The CDR3 region has the DNA TGTGCCAGCAGGGAAGGTAGCGGAATCACAGATACGCAGTATTTT.

This clonotype was seen many times. The genes are TRBV5-1 and TRBJ1-4; TRBD1 aligns across 7 bases. The CDR3 has 14 amino acids. Germline CDR1 is SGHRS and CDR2 is YFSETQ. V shed 5 bases and J 5 bases; nucleotides not matched to a gene: 6. CDR3: CASRRTGLNEKLFF. The DNA for the CDR3 is TGCGCCAGCAGGCGGACAGGACTAAATGAAAAACTGTTTTTT.

This clonotype was picked up many times. The rearrangement joins TRBV18 to TRBJ1-2, with 8 bases matching TRBD1. CDR1 KGHSH and CDR2 LQKENI come from the germline V gene. The CDR3 is 14 amino acids. V shed 2 bases, J shed 9 bases, and the junction held 8 bases outside the gene matches. The CDR3 DNA sequence: TGTGCCAGCTCACCAAACAGGGGGAGTATGAGCTACACCTTC. Its protein product is CASSPNRGSMSYTF.

The CDR3 region is CASSLVRVGGNQPQHF. CDR3 sequence (DNA): TGTGCCAGCAGTTTGGTTAGGGTTGGGGGGAATCAGCCCCAGCATTTT. This chain uses TRBV6-2 or TRBV6-3 with TRBJ1-5, with D possibly TRBD1 on 5 matching bases. The CDR3 runs to 16 residues. The V end lost 4 bases, the J end lost 4 bases, and 17 bases lay between the germline ends. The germline gives CDR1 MNHEY, CDR2 SVGEGT.

This clonotype was detected once. The chain couples TRBV24-1 to TRBJ1-5; the D is unclear. This CDR3 region has 15 residues. The ends were cut back, 2 bases at V and 3 bases at J, with 10 bases in the middle. Germline assignment: CDR1 KGHDR and CDR2 SFDVKD. The CDR3 region is CATSDSAWNNQPQHF. The CDR3 coding sequence is TGTGCCACCAGTGATTCCGCTTGGAACAATCAGCCCCAGCATTTT.